A selection of T cell receptor beta chains follows, all from one sample in a study of blood T cells in healthy people across ages. One entry per CDR3 protein, called by TCRdb with MiXCR from the 5' RACE reads. The sample consists of about 780,000 distinct CDR3 sequences, around 50% of them appearing once. The sequenced sample consisted of blood. The source is a man aged 80 or over in good health. The CDR3 runs from the conserved cysteine through the conserved F or W.

J,V,CDR3
TRBJ2-3,TRBV2,CASAHTRDTDTQYF
TRBJ2-7,TRBV9,CASSVDPGQGVYEQYF
TRBJ2-1,TRBV29-1,CSVGASGGPATYNEQFF
TRBJ1-5,TRBV20-1,CSAISFLRTRDQPQHF
TRBJ2-1,TRBV13,CASSLRTSRDHNEQFF
TRBJ2-2,TRBV4-2,CASSQERGGWELFF
-,TRBV7-8,CASSLALSGAGFIEQYF
TRBJ2-1,TRBV5-1,CASSGLGRGGNNEQFF
TRBJ2-5,TRBV21-1,CASSGLAGELSEQYF
TRBJ2-1,TRBV9,CASSVDEAGSGKEQFF
TRBJ2-5,TRBV5-1,CASSFPEGFQETQYF
TRBJ2-1,TRBV5-1,CASSRTSFSYNEQFF
TRBJ2-1,TRBV7-9,CASSPRGGIYNEQFF
TRBJ2-5,TRBV12-3/TRBV12-4,CASSFDGRVETQYF
TRBJ1-1,TRBV5-5,CASSLGHPGTEAFF
TRBJ2-5,TRBV12-3/TRBV12-4,CASSLTGEEETQYF
TRBJ1-4,TRBV5-1,CASSYNTATNEKLFF
-,TRBV3-1,CASSQDRYHEQYF
TRBJ2-1,TRBV29-1,CSVQGLPGDEQFF
TRBJ2-7,TRBV15,CATSRTRQGRYEQYF
TRBJ2-1,TRBV29-1,CSVGRRVHEQFF
TRBJ2-3,TRBV3-1,CASSPNFMTGGADTQYF
TRBJ1-1,TRBV7-2,CASSLGLLSATMNTEAFF
-,TRBV5-1,CASSRLAARRETQYF
TRBJ2-1,TRBV27,CASSLSTGSYNEQFF
TRBJ1-2,TRBV19,CASTWDSQLMGYTF
TRBJ2-3,TRBV7-3,CASSPPGAADTQYF
TRBJ2-1,TRBV15,CATSSGSGSLSYNEQFF